One sample yielded the 21 T cell receptor beta chains listed below, sequenced in a study of T-cell reconstitution after alpha-beta-depleted transplantation in children. Construction of the TCRbeta library involved unique molecular identifiers. TCRdb fed the PCR reads into MiXCR, producing one record per CDR3 protein. The repertoire has about 500,000 distinct CDR3 sequences, approximately 32% of them found once; the top ten carry 2% to 3%. Sequences were derived from PBMCs from the stem cell graft donor, sampled from the stem cell graft. All receptors come from a human donor who donated a stem cell graft to a child with aplastic anemia.

This clonotype was picked up a small number of times. V is TRBV12-5 and J is TRBJ2-7; TRBD2 matches 8 bases. V shed 6 bases, J shed 2 bases, and the junction held 9 bases outside the gene matches. The V gene's germline CDR1 is LGHNT and CDR2 FRNRAP. The CDR3 is 15 residues long. The DNA of the CDR3 is TGTGCTAGTGGCCGGGGGGGTCCCCCCGCCTACGAGCAGTACGTC. It translates to CASGRGGPPAYEQYV.

This chain links TRBV5-6 with TRBJ2-1; possible D gene TRBD2, 5 bases. The CDR3 is 17 amino acids. Germline V gene sequence: CDR1 SGHDT, CDR2 YYEEEE. The V gene lost 4 bases and the J gene lost 8 bases, with 25 bases spanning the gap. Here the CDR3 reads CASSLTTRARVWDEQFF. Written as DNA, the CDR3 is TGTGCCAGCAGCCTAACCACACGGGCGCGGGTTTGGGATGAGCAGTTCTTC.

The V gene is TRBV20-1, the J gene TRBJ1-4; D gene uncertain. CDR1 and CDR2 from the germline V gene are DFQATT and SNEGSKA (reference sequence). V shed 3 bases and J shed 8 bases, with 7 bases lying between them. The CDR3 consists of 11 residues. The CDR3 coding sequence is TGCAGTGCTAGTCGTTGGGAAAAACTGTTTTTT. This encodes CSASRWEKLFF.

The chain recombines TRBV4-3 with TRBJ2-1; D gene ambiguous. Trimming shortened V by 1 base and J by 4 bases, and 8 bases separated the two germline ends. CDR3 length equals 14 residues. CDR1 and CDR2 (germline): LGHNA, YSLEER. CDR3 in DNA: TGCGCCAGCAGCCAAGGTTATACTTACAATGAGCAGTTCTTC. Translated: CASSQGYTYNEQFF.

The CDR3 region is CAWSGGGYSNQPQHF. Here the CDR3 DNA reads TGTGCCTGGAGTGGAGGGGGTTATAGCAATCAGCCCCAGCATTTT. J is TRBJ1-5 and V is TRBV30; TRBD1 is a possible D gene (6 bases). V dropped 1 base and J dropped 0 bases, with 10 bases sitting between them. Germline CDR1 reads GTSNPN; CDR2 reads SVGIG (reference sequence). The CDR3 runs 15 residues.

J is TRBJ1-2 and V is TRBV20-1; the match to TRBD1 covers 7 bases. Germline trimming cut 0 bases from V and 8 bases from J; bases unmatched to any gene: 9. CDR3 length: 14 amino acids. Germline V CDR1 and CDR2: DFQATT, SNEGSKA (reference sequence). This CDR3 reads CSARENGQAAGYTF. CDR3 bases: TGCAGTGCTAGAGAGAACGGACAGGCGGCCGGCTACACCTTC.

The J gene is TRBJ1-1, the V gene TRBV7-2; tentatively, D is TRBD1 (5 bases). The CDR3 covers 14 residues. Trimming stripped 8 bases from V and 6 bases from J, with 19 bases between. Germline V gene sequence: CDR1 SGHTA, CDR2 FQGNSA. In nucleotides, the CDR3 is TGTGCCAGCGGGGAAGACAGACCAAGTGCTGAAGCTTTCTTT. Residues: CASGEDRPSAEAFF.

This rearrangement joins TRBV20-1 to TRBJ2-2; 11 positions match TRBD2. V shed 2 bases, J shed 6 bases, and the junction held 8 bases outside the gene matches. The CDR3 consists of 16 residues. Germline V gene data show CDR1 as DFQATT and CDR2 as SNEGSKA (reference sequence). The CDR3 sequence is CSARTLLAGESGELFF. In DNA form, the CDR3 reads TGCAGTGCTAGAACACTACTAGCGGGAGAGTCCGGGGAGCTGTTTTTT.

This clonotype was seen a single time. The chain joins TRBV7-2 to TRBJ2-1, with D unresolved. The CDR3 contains 15 residues. Germline V CDR1 and CDR2: SGHTA, FQGNSA. V lost 5 bases and J 4 bases, leaving 15 bases between the germline ends. CDR3 residues: CASSPSLVAYNEQFF. CDR3 coding DNA: TGTGCCAGCAGCCCATCCCTGGTAGCTTACAATGAGCAGTTCTTC.

V usage is TRBV5-1 and J usage is TRBJ1-2; D gene uncertain. Trimming cost V 5 bases and J 3 bases, with 14 bases left between them. CDR3 length equals 14 residues. The germline V gene encodes CDR1 SGHRS and CDR2 YFSETQ. The CDR3 sequence is CASRFALTDYGYTF. In nucleotides, the CDR3 is TGCGCCAGCAGGTTTGCATTAACAGACTATGGCTACACCTTC.

The chain uses TRBV12-3 or TRBV12-4 and TRBJ2-5; D remains unclear. CDR3 length: 15 amino acids. The V gene lost 5 bases and the J gene lost 2 bases, with 15 bases spanning the gap. The CDR3, as DNA: TGTGCCAGCAGTCAAAGACGGAGTGAACAAGAGACCCAGTACTTC. It is translated as CASSQRRSEQETQYF.

This clonotype has only a few counts. This chain joins TRBV12-3 or TRBV12-4 and TRBJ2-3, with D maybe TRBD1 (5 bases). CDR3 length equals 12 residues. Trimming took 7 bases from V and 4 from J, leaving 9 bases between them. CDR3 residues: CASTRAADTQYF. CDR3 nucleotide sequence: TGTGCCAGCACCAGGGCGGCAGATACGCAGTATTTT.

This clonotype occurred a few times. The chain has TRBV18 and TRBJ2-7, with TRBD1 matching 9 bases. Germline-derived CDR1 and CDR2 are KGHSH and LQKENI. This CDR3 region has 15 residues. V was pared by 3 bases and J by 4 bases, with 7 bases of the junction left unmatched. CDR3 sequence (DNA): TGTGCCAGCTCACCTGGGACAGGGAGGTGGTACGAGCAGTACTTC. It translates to CASSPGTGRWYEQYF.

The rearrangement joins TRBV29-1 to TRBJ2-4; maybe TRBD2 (6 bases). CDR1 and CDR2 (germline): SQVTM, ANQGSEA. With 0 bases removed from V and 0 bases from J, the gap between germline ends came to 9 bases. This CDR3 spans 15 amino acids. CDR3 DNA: TGCAGCGTTGAAGATGGAGGGATAGCCAAAAACATTCAGTACTTC. The encoded protein is CSVEDGGIAKNIQYF.

This clonotype was found once. The chain recombines TRBV7-6 with TRBJ2-7, with D unclear. Trimming cost V 5 bases and J 4 bases, with 27 bases left between them. Germline V gene sequence: CDR1 SGHVS, CDR2 FNYEAQ. CDR3 length: 18 residues. In DNA form, the CDR3 reads TGTGCCAGCAGCCAGCATCAAACGGCCCAAAACCGCCTTTACGAGCAGTACTTC. As protein: CASSQHQTAQNRLYEQYF.

The chain recombines TRBV27 with TRBJ1-5; 8 positions match TRBD1. The V and J ends lost 6 bases and 15 bases, in that order; junction bases with no gene match: 13. Germline V gene data show CDR1 as MNHEY and CDR2 as SMNVEV (reference sequence). The CDR3 length is 13 residues. CDR3 in amino acids: CASSLTPWTGPHF. CDR3 in DNA: TGTGCCAGCAGCCTAACCCCTTGGACAGGGCCGCATTTT.

The genes are TRBV6-2 or TRBV6-3 and TRBJ2-3; 14 bases fit TRBD2. The J segment lost 0 bases and the V segment lost 2 bases, leaving 13 bases of the junction unmatched. This CDR3 has 21 residues. CDR1 and CDR2 (germline): MNHEY, SVGEGT. DNA for the CDR3: TGTGCCAGCAGTTACGAGGGCAGAGGGACTAGCGGGAGAAAGAGCACAGATACGCAGTATTTT. It encodes CASSYEGRGTSGRKSTDTQYF.

This chain joins TRBV6-2 or TRBV6-3 and TRBJ2-7; 7 nucleotides line up with TRBD1. Germline V gene lookup returns CDR1 MNHEY and CDR2 SVGEGT. The CDR3 is 13 residues long. Trimming at V came to 5 bases and at J to 2 bases, leaving 3 bases not matched to a gene. The CDR3: CASSRTGTYEQYV. DNA for the CDR3: TGTGCCAGCAGTAGGACAGGAACCTACGAGCAGTACGTC.

This clonotype was observed a few times. The chain couples TRBV20-1 to TRBJ1-1; TRBD1 aligns across 10 bases. V dropped 0 bases and J dropped 3; count of bases not matched to a gene: 4. Per the germline V gene, CDR1 is DFQATT and CDR2 is SNEGSKA (reference sequence). This CDR3 is 15 amino acids long. The CDR3 reads CSARDRQGAYTEAFF. The CDR3 coding sequence is TGCAGTGCTAGAGATCGACAGGGGGCTTACACTGAAGCTTTCTTT.

The chain recombines TRBV25-1 with TRBJ1-2; D is undetermined. V shed 1 base and J shed 4 bases, with 13 bases lying between them. This CDR3 has 15 amino acids. Germline V gene data show CDR1 as MGHDK and CDR2 as SYGVNS. CDR3 protein: CASSELAGLGYGYTF. The CDR3 DNA reads TGTGCCAGCAGTGAATTGGCAGGACTCGGCTATGGCTACACCTTC.

CDR3 residues: CASSLEVTNTGELFF. The CDR3 DNA is TGTGCCAGCAGCTTGGAAGTCACGAACACCGGGGAGCTGTTTTTT. This chain connects TRBV7-2 to TRBJ2-2; D call uncertain. V was cut by 3 bases and J by 0 bases, with 8 bases left in between. The CDR3 covers 15 residues. Germline CDR1 and CDR2: SGHTA and FQGNSA.